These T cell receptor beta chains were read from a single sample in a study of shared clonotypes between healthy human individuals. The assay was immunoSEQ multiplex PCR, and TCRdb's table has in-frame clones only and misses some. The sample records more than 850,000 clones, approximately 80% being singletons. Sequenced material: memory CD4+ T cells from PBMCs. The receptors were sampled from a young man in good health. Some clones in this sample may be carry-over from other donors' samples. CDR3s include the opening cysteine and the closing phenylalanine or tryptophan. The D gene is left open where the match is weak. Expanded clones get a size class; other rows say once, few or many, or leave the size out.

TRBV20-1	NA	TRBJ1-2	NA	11	TGCAGTGCTATTAGACAGGATGGCTACACCTTC	CSAIRQDGYTF
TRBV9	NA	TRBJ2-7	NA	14	TGTGCCAGCAGCGTAGAAGGGGCAAATTACGAGCAGTACTTC	CASSVEGANYEQYF
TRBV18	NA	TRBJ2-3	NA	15	TGTGCCAGCTCCTACGACAGCTATACGACAGATACGCAGTATTTT	CASSYDSYTTDTQYF
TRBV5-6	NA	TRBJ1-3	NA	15	TGTGCCAGCAGCTTGGCCGGGGGCCGTGGAAACACCATATATTTT	CASSLAGGRGNTIYF
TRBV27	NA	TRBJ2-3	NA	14	TGTGCCAGCAGGAGGGCAGGCCGCACAGATACGCAGTATTTT	CASRRAGRTDTQYF
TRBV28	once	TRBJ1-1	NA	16	TGTGCCAGCAGTTCCCCCCGGGGAGTGGGGAACACTGAAGCTTTCTTT	CASSSPRGVGNTEAFF
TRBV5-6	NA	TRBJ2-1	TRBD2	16	TGTGCCAGCAGCAGTTATGTGATAGCGGGATCCGGTGAGCAGTTCTTC	CASSSYVIAGSGEQFF
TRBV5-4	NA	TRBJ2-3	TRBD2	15	TGTGCCAGCAGCGGCGGGAGTGGGAACACAGATACGCAGTATTTT	CASSGGSGNTDTQYF
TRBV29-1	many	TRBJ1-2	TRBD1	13	TGCAGCGTTTCTCCGGGACAGGGAAGGGGCTACACCTTC	CSVSPGQGRGYTF
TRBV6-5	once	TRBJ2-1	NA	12	TGTGCCGGCTACCCTTTCCCGCATGAGCAGTTCTTC	CAGYPFPHEQFF
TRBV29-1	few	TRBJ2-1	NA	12	TGCAGCGTTGATTCGCGGTTCAATGAGCAGTTCTTC	CSVDSRFNEQFF
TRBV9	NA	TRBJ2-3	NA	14	TGTGCCAGCAGCACCCCAGTGGGCGCAGATACGCAGTATTTT	CASSTPVGADTQYF
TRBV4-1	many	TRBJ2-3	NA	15	TGCGCCAGCAGCCATCCGTCGGGGCGCACAGATACGCAGTATTTT	CASSHPSGRTDTQYF
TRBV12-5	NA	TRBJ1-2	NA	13	TGTGCTAGTGGTTCAGGGGACCGCAATGGCTACACCTTC	CASGSGDRNGYTF
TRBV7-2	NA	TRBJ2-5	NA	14	TGTGCCAGCAGCTTAGAAGCAGGTCCGGGGACCCAGTACTTC	CASSLEAGPGTQYF
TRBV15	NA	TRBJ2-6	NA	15	TGTGCCACCCGCCCCCATCGATCTGGGGCCAACGTCCTGACTTTC	CATRPHRSGANVLTF
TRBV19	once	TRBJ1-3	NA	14	TGTGCCAGTAGGTCAGGGTCTTCTGGAAACACCATATATTTT	CASRSGSSGNTIYF
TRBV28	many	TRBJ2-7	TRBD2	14	TGTGCCAGCAGTCAACCTAGCGGGAGTAACGAGCAGTACTTC	CASSQPSGSNEQYF
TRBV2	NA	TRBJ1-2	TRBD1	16	TGTGCCAGCAGTGTGGGACAGCCAAGGGGGGGCTATGGCTACACCTTC	CASSVGQPRGGYGYTF
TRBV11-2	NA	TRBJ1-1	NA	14	TGTGCCAGCAGCTTGAGGCAGGGGAAGACTGAAGCTTTCTTT	CASSLRQGKTEAFF
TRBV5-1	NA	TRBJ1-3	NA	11	TGCGCCAGCAGCCGTGGAAACACCATATATTTT	CASSRGNTIYF
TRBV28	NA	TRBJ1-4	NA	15	TGTGCCAGCAGTTTACCGAGAGGGAGAGCCAATGGGCTGTTTTTT	CASSLPRGRANGLFF
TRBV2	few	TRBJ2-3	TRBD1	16	TGTGCCAGCAGGTCCGGGACAGGGGGCCTGACAGATACGCAGTATTTT	CASRSGTGGLTDTQYF
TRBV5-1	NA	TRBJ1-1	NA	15	TGCGCCAGCAGCTTGAGGTCCGGTACGAACACTGAAGCTTTCTTT	CASSLRSGTNTEAFF
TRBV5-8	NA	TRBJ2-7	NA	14	TGTGCCAGCAGCTTGGAATGGGCATCCTACGAGCAGTACTTC	CASSLEWASYEQYF
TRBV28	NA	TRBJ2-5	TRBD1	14	TGTGCCAGCAGGCCTCAGGGGGCTGGAGAGACCCAGTACTTC	CASRPQGAGETQYF
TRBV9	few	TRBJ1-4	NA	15	TGTGCCAGCAGCGTTACAGGGAGATTACACGAAAAACTGTTTTTT	CASSVTGRLHEKLFF
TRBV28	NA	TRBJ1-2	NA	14	TGTGCCAGCACCCCGGGTGACAACTACTATGGCTACACCTTC	CASTPGDNYYGYTF
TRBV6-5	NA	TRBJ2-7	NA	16	TGTGCCAGCAGTTGGGGTCGTCTTAGGGGCTCCTACGAGCAGTACTTC	CASSWGRLRGSYEQYF
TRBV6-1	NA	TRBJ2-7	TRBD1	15	TGTGCCAGCAGTGAAGATACAGGGGGGTTCGGCAAGCAGTACTTC	CASSEDTGGFGKQYF
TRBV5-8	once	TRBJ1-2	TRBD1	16	TGTGCCAGCAGCTTGGGGGCCCTTTACAGGGGGTATGGCTACACCTTC	CASSLGALYRGYGYTF
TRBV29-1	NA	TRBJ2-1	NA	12	TGCAGCGTTGAAGATCTGCCTATCAAGCAGTTCTTC	CSVEDLPIKQFF
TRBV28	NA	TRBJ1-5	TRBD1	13	TGTGCCAGCAGTTTGACAGGGAGTCAGCCCCAGCATTTT	CASSLTGSQPQHF
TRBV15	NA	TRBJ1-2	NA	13	TGTGCCACCAGCGCTGGACAGTTCTATGGCTACACCTTC	CATSAGQFYGYTF
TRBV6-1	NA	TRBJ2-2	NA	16	TGTGCCAGCAGTGACGGCCCAGGGGCAAACACCGGGGAGCTGTTTTTT	CASSDGPGANTGELFF
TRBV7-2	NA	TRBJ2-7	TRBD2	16	TGTGCCAGCGTTGGAACTAGCGGGAGTGTTCCCCTACCGCAGTACTTC	CASVGTSGSVPLPQYF
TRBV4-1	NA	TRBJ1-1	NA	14	TGCGCCAGCAGCCAAGTGGCCAGGGGCGGGAAAGCTTTCTTT	CASSQVARGGKAFF
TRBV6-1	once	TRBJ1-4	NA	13	TGTGCCAGCAGCCTAACAGACGGGGAAAAACTGTTTTTT	CASSLTDGEKLFF
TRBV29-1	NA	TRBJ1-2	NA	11	TGCAGCGTTGTAGGGGAAAATGGCTACACCTTC	CSVVGENGYTF
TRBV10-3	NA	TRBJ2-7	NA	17	TGTGCCATCAGTGACCCCCGAGGGACAACCGGCCTCTACGAGCAGTACTTC	CAISDPRGTTGLYEQYF
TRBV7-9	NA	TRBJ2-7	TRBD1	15	TGTGCCAGCAGCCGTATGAGGACAGGGATCGACGAGCAGTACTTC	CASSRMRTGIDEQYF
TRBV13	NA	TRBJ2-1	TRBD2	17	TGTGCCAGCAGCTTAGGCCTCGCGGGAGAATTCTACAATGAGCAGTTCTTC	CASSLGLAGEFYNEQFF
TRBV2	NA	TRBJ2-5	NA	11	TGTGCCAGCAGCCGGGGTGAGATAGAGTACTTC	CASSRGEIEYF
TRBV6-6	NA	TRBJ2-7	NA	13	TGTGCCAGCACCTCAAACTGGGGGTACGAGCAGTACTTC	CASTSNWGYEQYF
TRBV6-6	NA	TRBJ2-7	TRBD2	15	TGTGCCAGCAGTCTAGCGGGAGGGACCTCCTACGAGCAGTACTTC	CASSLAGGTSYEQYF
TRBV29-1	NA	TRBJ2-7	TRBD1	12	TGCAGCGCCGGACAGGACCCCTACGAGCAGTACTTC	CSAGQDPYEQYF
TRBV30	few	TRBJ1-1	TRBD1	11	TGTGCCTGGGACAGGGGAGGTGAAGCTTTCTTT	CAWDRGGEAFF
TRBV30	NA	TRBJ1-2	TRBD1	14	TGTGCCTGGACCTTGGACAGGGGCGGCTATGGCTACACCTTC	CAWTLDRGGYGYTF
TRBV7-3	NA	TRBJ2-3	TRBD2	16	TGTGCCAGCAGCTCCCCTTGGCCGGGAGGTGCGGATACGCAGTATTTT	CASSSPWPGGADTQYF
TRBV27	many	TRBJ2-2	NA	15	TGTGCCAGCAGTCCCCAGACAGGGAGGGCACGGGAGCTGTTTTTT	CASSPQTGRARELFF
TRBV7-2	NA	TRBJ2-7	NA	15	TGTGCCAGCAGCCCGGCTGGCGGAAGAACCTACGAGCAGTACTTC	CASSPAGGRTYEQYF
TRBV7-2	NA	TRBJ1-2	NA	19	TGTGCCAGCAGCCAAAGACGACTTCGGGGGCGCCAGATTATCTATGGCTACACCTTC	CASSQRRLRGRQIIYGYTF
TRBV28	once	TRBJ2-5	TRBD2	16	TGTGCCAGCAGTTTTGCGGCTAGCGGGAGTATGAAGACCCAGTACTTC	CASSFAASGSMKTQYF
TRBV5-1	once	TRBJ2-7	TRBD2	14	TGCGCCAGCAGCGTGAGCGGGAGCCACCGCGAGCAGTACTTC	CASSVSGSHREQYF
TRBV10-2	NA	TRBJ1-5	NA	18	TGCGCCAGCAGTGAGACAGGGTTCGAATTATTTAGCAATCAGCCCCAGCATTTT	CASSETGFELFSNQPQHF